This TCR beta chain was captured by sequencing in a study of T-cell reconstitution after alpha-beta-depleted transplantation in children (dated by TCRdb to about 2016). Regarding the study in general: T-cell immune reconstitution after TCRalphabeta/CD19-depleted allogeneic hematopoietic cell transplantation in children was quantitatively tracked in the study by means of TCR repertoire profiling. What the work shows at the level of the full study, not this receptor alone: Over subsequent months, a decline in hyperexpanded clone frequencies was noted, and after one year, T-cell counts and TCRbeta diversity were mostly ascribed to newly produced T cells. The high TCRbeta diversity at day 60 in some patients was ascribed to recipient T cells and intrathymic progenitors that had survived conditioning. The apparently early recovery of alphabetaT-cell counts about two months after transplant reportedly depended on only several hundred rapidly expanded clones that came from non-depleted graft cells.

This clonotype was seen a few times. What antigen it recognizes has not been identified. Within one base of it there is no much larger clone, and no base qualities were kept. The library was made by PCR. For sequencing, an Illumina HiSeq 2500 was employed. TCR library preparation used molecular barcoding, with unique molecular identifiers applied to normalize quantification of the TCRbeta repertoire. The public reads were reanalyzed by TCRdb: fastp trimming at Q25, MiXCR alignment, in-frame beta chains only. Merged by CDR3 protein, the rows form single entries marked with the most common genes and DNA. The sample contains 440,000 or so distinct CDR3 sequences, roughly 44% of them found a single time. In total, the top ten clones hold roughly 27% of the sample. Interpreted using the paper, the treatment or condition label stands for: allogeneic hematopoietic cell transplantation with graft depleted of TCRalphabeta T cells and CD19 B cells. The children who served as transplant recipients had been given grafts of TCRalphabeta/CD19-depleted allogeneic hematopoietic cells.

Here V drops 2 bases and J drops 3 bases, and the junction holds 12 bases not matched to any gene. The CDR3 numbers 18 residues from cysteine through phenylalanine. This entry keeps only the CDR3 DNA: 54 bases, framed from base 1. From a lookup of the germline V gene, CDR1 and CDR2 are MNHEY and SVGAGI. Sequencing was performed on PBMCs, taken before TCRalphabeta/CD19-depleted stem cell transplant. This clonotype was sampled from a girl aged 2-10 years with aplastic anemia, due to receive a stem cell transplant. The V and J segments used are TRBV6-5 and TRBJ2-1; 8 middle bases align to TRBD2. The CDR3 amino acid sequence is: CASSYTLPGGALYNEQFF. The bases read TGTGCCAGCAGTTACACCCTGCCGGGGGGGGCCCTCTACAATGAGCAGTTCTTC.